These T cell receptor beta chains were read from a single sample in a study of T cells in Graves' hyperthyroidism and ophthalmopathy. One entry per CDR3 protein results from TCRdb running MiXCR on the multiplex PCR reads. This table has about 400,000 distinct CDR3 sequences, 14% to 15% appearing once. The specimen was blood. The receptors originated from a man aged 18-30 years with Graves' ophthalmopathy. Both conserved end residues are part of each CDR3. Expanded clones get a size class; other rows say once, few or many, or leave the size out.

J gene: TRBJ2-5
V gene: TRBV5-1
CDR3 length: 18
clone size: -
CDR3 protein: CASSLRTSGGYTEETQYF

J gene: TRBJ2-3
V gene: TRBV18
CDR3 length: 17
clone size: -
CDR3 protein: CASSPKGLAGGTDTQYF

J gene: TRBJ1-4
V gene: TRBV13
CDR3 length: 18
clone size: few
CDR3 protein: CASSPSTGAGATNEKLFF

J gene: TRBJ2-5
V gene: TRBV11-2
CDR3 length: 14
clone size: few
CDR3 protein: CASRDRALQETQYF

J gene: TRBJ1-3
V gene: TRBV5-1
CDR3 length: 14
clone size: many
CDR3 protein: CASRSATGTDTIYF

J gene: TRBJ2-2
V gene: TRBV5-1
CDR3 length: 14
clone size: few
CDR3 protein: CASSLVDGTGELFF

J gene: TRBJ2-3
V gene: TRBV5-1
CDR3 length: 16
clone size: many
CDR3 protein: CASSLGDVFLGDTQYF

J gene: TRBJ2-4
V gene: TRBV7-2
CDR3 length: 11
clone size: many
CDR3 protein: CASSLAGIQYF

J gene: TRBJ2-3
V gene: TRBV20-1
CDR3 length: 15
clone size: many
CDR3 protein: CSARAPWGLLDTQYF

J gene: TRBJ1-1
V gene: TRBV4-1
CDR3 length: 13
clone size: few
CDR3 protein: CASRFGAEAEAFF

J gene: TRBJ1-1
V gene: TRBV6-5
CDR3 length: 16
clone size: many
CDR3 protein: CASSYSLIVKNTEAFF

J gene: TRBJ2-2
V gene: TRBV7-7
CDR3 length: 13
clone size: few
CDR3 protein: CASSPRDPGELFF

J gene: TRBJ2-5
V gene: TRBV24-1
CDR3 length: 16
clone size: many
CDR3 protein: CATSDFRTGLQETQYF

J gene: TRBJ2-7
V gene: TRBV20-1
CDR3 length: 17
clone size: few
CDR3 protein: CSAPVLAGGSIPYEQYF

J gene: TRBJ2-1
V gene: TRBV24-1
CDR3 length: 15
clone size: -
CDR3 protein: CATSVTGQGINEQFF

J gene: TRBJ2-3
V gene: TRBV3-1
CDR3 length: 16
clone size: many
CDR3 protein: CASPRRGKWDTDTQYF

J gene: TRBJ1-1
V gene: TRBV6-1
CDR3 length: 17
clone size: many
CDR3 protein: CASSEDQPGRLNTEAFF

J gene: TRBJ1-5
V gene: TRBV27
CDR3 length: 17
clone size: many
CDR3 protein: CASTFSGLDALNQPQHF

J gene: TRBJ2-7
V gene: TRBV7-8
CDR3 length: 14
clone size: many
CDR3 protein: CASSLEARTYEQYF

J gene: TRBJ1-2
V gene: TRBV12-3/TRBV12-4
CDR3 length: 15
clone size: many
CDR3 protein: CASSSPRGGNYGYTF

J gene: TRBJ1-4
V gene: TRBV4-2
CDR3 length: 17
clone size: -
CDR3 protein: CASSQDSPGQGNEKLFF

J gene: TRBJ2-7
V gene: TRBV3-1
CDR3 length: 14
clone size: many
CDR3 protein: CASSPSRGSGEQYF

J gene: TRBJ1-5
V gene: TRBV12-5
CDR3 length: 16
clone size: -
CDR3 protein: CASGSGQTYSDQPQHF

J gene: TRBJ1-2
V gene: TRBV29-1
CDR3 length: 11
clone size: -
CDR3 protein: CSVEGGYGYTF

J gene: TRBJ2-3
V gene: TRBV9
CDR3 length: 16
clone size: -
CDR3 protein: CASSGRLAGLTDTQYF

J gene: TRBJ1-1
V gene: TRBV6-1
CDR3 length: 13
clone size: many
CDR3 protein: CASSAVGTRGAFF

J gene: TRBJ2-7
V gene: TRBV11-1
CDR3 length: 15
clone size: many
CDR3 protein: CASSLADWRGYEQYF

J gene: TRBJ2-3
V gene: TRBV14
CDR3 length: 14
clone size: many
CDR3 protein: CASSNWGVTDTQYF

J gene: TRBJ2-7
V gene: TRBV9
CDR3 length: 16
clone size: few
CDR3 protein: CASSVGDKASRTEQYF

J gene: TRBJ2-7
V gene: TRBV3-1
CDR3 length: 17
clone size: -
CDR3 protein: CASSQAIVGVQEGEQYF

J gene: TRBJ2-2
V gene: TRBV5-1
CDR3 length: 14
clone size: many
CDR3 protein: CASSLGGNTGELFF